The present T cell receptor beta chain was sequenced within a study of graft-versus-host responses after intestinal transplantation. As for the study in general: Recipients received multivisceral, liver-intestinal, or isolated intestinal transplants. Each recipient received anti-thymocyte globulin induction, then tacrolimus and steroids for approximately three years.

Libraries were prepared by immunoSEQ multiplex PCR; TCRdb keeps only in-frame clonotypes and omits some of them. Of 25,000 to 30,000 clones listed, about three quarters are singletons. Germline V gene data show CDR1 as LNHDA and CDR2 as SQIVND (reference sequence). This CDR3 comprises 14 residues. Trimming left V 0 bases short and J 2 bases short, with 7 bases between. From the graft tissue, intraepithelial and lamina propria lymphocytes were released through processing. General study results and limits: GvH clones appeared in recipient marrow, some first in ileum or blood. Peak levels of circulating GvH clones tracked with early post-transplant HvG declines.

Comment on this clone: Its antigen remains unidentified.

The source was ileum tissue, collected 98 days after intestinal transplantation. This receptor was taken from a human patient who received an intestinal transplant, so some T cells may come from the graft donor. The chain couples TRBV19 to TRBJ1-1; no definite D call. CDR3 nucleotide sequence: TGTGCCAGTAGTATAGATCTGGGTAACACTGAAGCTTTCTTT. The encoded protein is CASSIDLGNTEAFF.